A single sample gave rise to the 9 T cell receptor beta chains below, sequenced in a study of blood T cell repertoires in COVID-19. Data came from immunoSEQ multiplex PCR; TCRdb stores just in-frame clones and leaves some out. The sample contains about 140,000 clones, 80% to 85% of which appear only once. Specimen: peripheral blood. The receptors derive from a woman aged 55-70 years with acute or convalescent COVID-19.

This clone has a single count. The chain couples TRBV4-1 to TRBJ2-1; the D is unclear. V shed 0 bases and J shed 0 bases, with 9 bases lying between them. CDR1 MGHRA and CDR2 YSYEKL come from the germline V gene. The CDR3 runs to 16 residues. The CDR3 DNA sequence: TGCGCCAGCAGCCAAGAGACTGGAGCCTCCTACAATGAGCAGTTCTTC. The encoded protein is CASSQETGASYNEQFF.

This sequence joins TRBV24-1 and TRBJ1-1; D remains ambiguous. CDR1 is KGHDR and CDR2 is SFDVKD in the germline V gene. This CDR3 has 13 amino acids. V was clipped by 12 bases and J by 1 base, with 14 bases between them. In DNA form, the CDR3 reads TGTGCCGCTCGGGAGGGATCGAACACTGAAGCTTTCTTT. It specifies CAAREGSNTEAFF.

This chain connects TRBV24-1 to TRBJ2-2; a weak D match, TRBD2 (6 bases). The CDR3 covers 16 residues. Per the germline V gene, CDR1 is KGHDR and CDR2 is SFDVKD. With 1 base removed from V and 0 bases from J, the gap between germline ends came to 8 bases. The CDR3 protein is CATSDFRGTNTGELFF. The CDR3 bases are TGTGCCACCAGTGATTTTCGGGGGACGAACACCGGGGAGCTGTTTTTT.

The V call is TRBV2, the J call TRBJ2-5; possibly TRBD1 for D (6 bases). Trimming pared 8 bases from V and 5 bases from J, leaving 24 bases between. In germline, CDR1 is SNHLY, CDR2 FYNNEI. This CDR3 spans 16 amino acids. Here the CDR3 DNA reads TGTGCCAGCTGTGGCGACAGGAGGACTTCGGCTGAGACCCAGTACTTC. The encoded protein is CASCGDRRTSAETQYF.

The chain recombines TRBV28 with TRBJ1-5; tentatively, D is TRBD1 (6 bases). The ends were cut back, 4 bases at V and 0 bases at J, with 13 bases in the middle. The CDR3 length is 16 residues. Germline assignment: CDR1 MDHEN and CDR2 SYDVKM. The DNA for the CDR3 is TGTGCCAGCAGTTCATCGGACAGTTATAGCAATCAGCCCCAGCATTTT. It encodes CASSSSDSYSNQPQHF.

This chain connects TRBV7-8 to TRBJ2-3; D is uncertain. Trimming took off 1 base at V and 3 bases at J, with 11 bases between the two ends. There are 15 residues in the CDR3. Germline lookup yields CDR1 SGHVS and CDR2 FQNEAQ. As DNA, the CDR3 is TGTGCCAGCAGCTTAGTTAATTATATGACAGATACGCAGTATTTT. It translates to CASSLVNYMTDTQYF.

The chain joins TRBV5-1 to TRBJ1-1; D possibly corresponds to TRBD1 (6 bases). Germline V gene data show CDR1 as SGHRS and CDR2 as YFSETQ. This CDR3 has 14 residues. Between the trimmed V and J ends, which lost 4 bases and 6 bases, there was a span of 16 bases. The CDR3 spells CASSPGGRGAEAFF. The CDR3 DNA follows: TGCGCCAGCAGCCCCGGGGGGCGCGGCGCTGAAGCTTTCTTT.

The J gene is TRBJ1-4, the V gene TRBV14, with 12 bases matching TRBD1. This CDR3 contains 14 residues. Germline CDR1 SGHDN, CDR2 FVKESK. J was trimmed by 8 bases and V by 5 bases; bases with no gene match: 3. The CDR3 DNA follows: TGTGCCAGCAGCTGGGACAGGGGGCGAGAAAAACTGTTTTTT. Its translation: CASSWDRGREKLFF.

The rearrangement links TRBV3-1 (or the pseudogene TRBV3-2) to TRBJ2-7; D is undetermined. The V gene's germline CDR1 is LGHDT and CDR2 YNNKEL (reference sequence). This CDR3 has 12 amino acids. Between the trimmed V and J ends, which lost 3 bases and 2 bases, there was a span of 5 bases. The CDR3 sequence is CASSHATYEQYF. Here the CDR3 DNA reads TGTGCCAGCAGCCACGCGACCTACGAGCAGTACTTC.